This entry concerns a single T cell receptor (beta chain). This sample stems from a study of T cell repertoires in cytomegalovirus infection. Unmatched junction bases numbered 8, after V lost 2 bases and J lost 4 bases. Germline V gives CDR1 SGHVS, CDR2 FNYEAQ. This CDR3 is 16 amino acids long. TCRdb called the reads again in MiXCR, with one record for every CDR3 protein. The sample comprises hundreds of thousands of distinct CDR3 sequences, around 24% of which are singletons, and under 8.5% rests with the top ten. The sample taken for sequencing was CD8+ T cells from PBMCs. This TCR was recovered from a human donor in good health (CMV status not recorded). Some clones in this sample may be carry-over from other donors' samples. The chain carries TRBV7-6 and TRBJ2-1; 7 positions match TRBD1. CDR3 sequence (DNA): TGTGCCAGCAGCTTAAACACCGGGACAGCTTACAATGAGCAGTTCTTC. Residues: CASSLNTGTAYNEQFF.